This TCR beta chain came from a study of T cells after yellow fever vaccination. In its sample, this clonotype was seen a few times. Trimming shortened V by 2 bases and J by 8 bases, and 14 bases separated the two germline ends. Per the germline V gene, CDR1 is SGHRS and CDR2 is YFSETQ. The length of the CDR3 is 14 residues. For TCR, cDNA came from 5'RACE template switching, which added a universal primer site and UMIs. MiXCR, run by TCRdb on the 5' RACE reads, gives a single entry per CDR3 protein. This sample yields 360,000 or so distinct CDR3 sequences, of which 9.5% to 13% are seen a single time; around 19% belongs to the top ten.

The specimen comprised PBMCs, sampled on the day of the first yellow fever vaccination. This TCR was recovered from a man aged 18 to 30 who received the YFV17D yellow fever vaccine. The chain combines TRBV5-1 with TRBJ1-5; D might be TRBD1 (5 bases). The CDR3 region is CASSFGAPGEPQHF. The CDR3 DNA reads as TGCGCCAGCAGCTTCGGGGCCCCCGGAGAGCCCCAGCATTTT.